This entry describes one T cell receptor beta chain. The count of this clone is one. What this receptor recognizes is not known. No base-level quality is on record; no much larger clone is a single base apart. The immunoSEQ Assay, a bias-controlled multiplex PCR, was used to amplify TCRbeta CDR3 regions from genomic DNA. Concerning the study's data processing: The number of nucleated cells in each sample was estimated by amplification of reference gene primers within the assay. To quantify the absolute abundance of each unique TCRbeta CDR3 rearrangement, sequence reads were collapsed and filtered. For each sample, productive Simpson clonality was calculated as the square root of Simpson's diversity index across productive rearrangements. Not all clones reach the TCRdb copy of this immuneACCESS table, which keeps in-frame sequences only. Checked studies attribute under half of the gap to unresolved V genes and leave the rest unexplained. V, J and clone size are taken as reported in that table, and D and trimming were inferred from the DNA itself. The sample data list about 270,000 clones, and less than 95% of these were observed just once. The top ten constitute about 3% of the sample.

The data stem from a study of blood T cell repertoires in COVID-19 (dated by TCRdb to 2020 to 2022). Describing the broader study: Samples covering the acute and convalescent phases of COVID-19 were provided by collaborators in the United States, Italy and Spain. The material from the prospective study consisted of cDNA or gDNA derived from T cells, B-cell-depleted T cells, or PBMCs. The dataset comprised deeply sampled blood TCRbeta repertoires from subjects exposed to, actively infected with, or recovered from COVID-19. The repertoires were released in a freely available public database meant as a resource for research on the immune response to SARS-CoV-2. Samples came from the ongoing ImmuneRACE study (first 160 participants) plus 1,254 subjects from 6 global collaborators. The sample metadata nearly always contained a de-identified subject ID, COVID-19 status, age in years and sex. Where available, HLA class I and class II types were obtained from metadata supplied by the sample provider rather than from assay-based typing.

In the germline V gene (reference sequence), CDR1 corresponds to SGHNT and CDR2 to YYREEE. From the cysteine through the phenylalanine, the CDR3 covers 16 amino acids. Left in the record is the CDR3 DNA by itself, 48 bases read in frame from the first base. Deletion took 0 bases off V and 8 bases off J, with a span of 17 bases between the germline ends. The paper's findings and limits, for the study overall: The amount of clinical and demographic metadata varied by source and participant and was provided uncurated.

Participants in the prospective study were enrolled through a virtual design, were aged roughly 18 to 90 years, and lived in roughly 24 United States geographic areas. In the prospective study, participants were assigned to cohorts based on the clinical history participants reported in a screening survey and a study questionnaire. A participant counted as exposed if, within 2 weeks of entering the study, that participant had been in contact with someone who had a PCR-confirmed or clinician-diagnosed COVID-19 case. In the prospective study, mobile phlebotomists collected whole blood, serum and a nasopharyngeal or oropharyngeal swab from each participant. Additional blood draws and questionnaires over an approximately 2-month period could optionally be provided by prospective study participants. Blood samples from the prospective study were shipped frozen or at room temperature prior to DNA extraction.

The sample comprised PBMCs or T cells enriched from blood (not recorded which). The rearrangement joined TRBV5-4 to TRBJ1-4, with the D gene too uncertain to name. This TCR came from a middle-aged man who had been exposed to COVID-19. This receptor has the CDR3 CASSLGGETGWEKLFF. The nucleotides read TGTGCCAGCAGCTTGGGCGGAGAGACGGGGTGGGAAAAACTGTTTTTT.